The rows below give T cell receptor beta chains drawn from one sample of a study of OX40 agonist ivuxolimab in advanced cancers. TCRdb's table, derived via immunoSEQ multiplex PCR, lists solely in-frame clones and lacks some. The sample records 58,000 or so clones, roughly 85% being singletons. Material: CD4+ or CD8+ T cells sorted from blood, obtained in a trial of the OX40 agonist ivuxolimab. Every receptor here comes from an adult with an advanced solid tumor such as melanoma, head and neck, liver or kidney cancer. Both conserved end residues are part of each CDR3. Fields, in order: J gene, D gene, clone size, V gene, CDR3 protein, CDR3 DNA. A D gene is named only where the DNA matches it firmly. Not all rows give a size; the values are once, few, many and, for expanded clones, a class.

>TRBJ2-3|TRBD2|.|TRBV7-3
CASSSSPSTSADTQYF
TGTGCCAGCAGCTCCTCTCCTTCAACTAGCGCAGATACGCAGTATTTT
>TRBJ2-3|TRBD2|.|TRBV4-3
CASSQDPASGADTQYF
TGCGCCAGCAGCCAAGATCCGGCTAGCGGGGCGGATACGCAGTATTTT
>TRBJ2-4|.|.|TRBV7-9
CASTSIEAKNIQYF
TGTGCCAGCACTTCCATAGAGGCCAAAAACATTCAGTACTTC
>TRBJ1-6|.|.|TRBV9
CASSVGLARSPLHF
TGTGCCAGCAGCGTAGGGTTGGCCCGCTCACCCCTCCACTTT
>TRBJ2-7|TRBD2|.|TRBV28
CASNRRRGFDEQYF
TGTGCCAGCAACCGACGGCGGGGGTTCGACGAGCAGTACTTC
>TRBJ2-3|.|.|TRBV6-1
CASSATGMADTQYF
TGTGCCAGCAGCGCAACAGGGATGGCAGATACGCAGTATTTT
>TRBJ1-1|.|.|TRBV6-4
CASSREEGTEAFF
TGTGCCAGCAGCCGGGAAGAGGGCACTGAAGCTTTCTTT
>TRBJ1-3|.|few|TRBV5-6
CASSLQQRNTIYF
TGTGCCAGCAGTTTACAACAGAGAAACACCATATATTTT
>TRBJ1-2|.|.|TRBV27
CASSPDGNYGYTF
TGTGCCAGCTCTCCGGACGGGAACTATGGCTACACCTTC
>TRBJ2-1|TRBD2|.|TRBV5-4
CASSAPGTTGGGEQFF
TGTGCCAGCAGCGCCCCCGGGACTACGGGGGGGGGTGAGCAGTTCTTC
>TRBJ1-2|.|.|TRBV10-3
CAISDARDGGYTF
TGTGCCATCAGTGATGCGCGGGACGGTGGCTACACCTTC
>TRBJ1-4|.|.|TRBV11-3
CASQTYMGEKLFF
TGTGCCAGTCAGACTTATATGGGTGAAAAACTGTTTTTT
>TRBJ2-7|TRBD2|.|TRBV11-3
CASTTPGGSNEQYF
TGTGCCAGCACTACACCGGGGGGGAGCAACGAGCAGTACTTC
>TRBJ2-5|.|.|TRBV7-2
CASSLVSFEETQYF
TGTGCCAGCAGCTTAGTTAGTTTCGAAGAGACCCAGTACTTC
>TRBJ2-3|.|few|TRBV7-8
CASSPYRLGTGTDTQYF
TGTGCCAGCAGCCCGTATCGGTTAGGAACAGGCACAGATACGCAGTATTTT
>TRBJ2-5|TRBD1|few|TRBV30
CAWTQGVQETQYF
TGTGCCTGGACACAGGGGGTTCAAGAGACCCAGTACTTC
>TRBJ2-1|.|.|TRBV6-5
CASMTGRVRNEQFF
TGTGCCAGCATGACCGGGCGGGTTAGGAATGAGCAGTTCTTC
>TRBJ1-2|.|.|TRBV27
CASRRQGRGYYGYTF
TGTGCCAGCAGGCGGCAGGGCAGGGGCTACTATGGCTACACCTTC
>TRBJ1-1|.|.|TRBV27
CASMSRLGKGTEAFF
TGTGCCAGCATGTCCAGGCTGGGGAAAGGCACTGAAGCTTTCTTT
>TRBJ1-5|.|.|TRBV28
CASKISIPNQPQHF
TGTGCCAGTAAGATCTCCATCCCCAATCAGCCCCAGCATTTT
>TRBJ1-2|TRBD1|once|TRBV14
CASSQGRGLGYYGYTF
TGTGCCAGCAGCCAAGGTAGGGGGCTGGGGTACTATGGCTACACCTTC
>TRBJ1-3|TRBD1|.|TRBV18
CASSPPGQGIGPSGNTIYF
TGTGCCAGCTCACCACCGGGACAGGGGATAGGACCCTCTGGAAACACCATATATTTT
>TRBJ1-4|.|.|TRBV28
CASSSPSEGTFYEKLFF
TGTGCCAGCAGTTCTCCCTCCGAGGGGACCTTCTATGAAAAACTGTTTTTT
>TRBJ1-5|.|.|TRBV19
CASRTFRIGNQPQHF
TGTGCCAGTAGAACGTTCAGAATTGGCAATCAGCCCCAGCATTTT
>TRBJ1-5|.|.|TRBV21-1
CASNPGGVRNQPQHF
TGTGCCAGCAATCCCGGAGGGGTCCGCAATCAGCCCCAGCATTTT
>TRBJ2-4|.|.|TRBV4-2
CASSQDLRSHIQYF
TGTGCCAGCAGCCAAGATCTGAGGAGTCACATTCAGTACTTC
>TRBJ2-7|.|.|TRBV12-5
CASGLDQGSEQYF
TGTGCTAGTGGTTTGGATCAGGGGTCCGAGCAGTACTTC
>TRBJ1-4|.|.|TRBV11-1
CASSVAHNEKLFF
TGTGCCAGCAGCGTTGCCCATAATGAAAAACTGTTTTTT
>TRBJ1-1|.|.|TRBV18
CASSPGTAGRAEAFF
TGTGCCAGCTCACCTGGAACAGCGGGGAGGGCTGAAGCTTTCTTT
>TRBJ1-2|.|.|TRBV28
CASNPEPRGDGYTF
TGTGCCAGCAACCCAGAGCCAAGGGGAGATGGCTACACCTTC
>TRBJ2-3|.|.|TRBV9
CASSARQFQFTDTQYF
TGTGCCAGCAGCGCGCGACAGTTTCAATTCACAGATACGCAGTATTTT
>TRBJ1-4|.|.|TRBV4-2
CASSQVTEKLFF
TGTGCCAGCAGCCAAGTGACCGAAAAACTGTTTTTT
>TRBJ1-2|TRBD1|.|TRBV2
CASSVGQGAFYGYTF
TGTGCCAGCAGTGTAGGACAGGGGGCCTTCTATGGCTACACCTTC
>TRBJ2-7|TRBD1|.|TRBV4-1
CASSLDRDYEQYF
TGCGCCAGCAGCCTGGACAGGGACTACGAGCAGTACTTC
>TRBJ2-1|TRBD1|once|TRBV10-3
CAIRMGDRFRQFF
TGTGCCATCAGGATGGGGGACAGATTTAGGCAGTTCTTC
>TRBJ2-5|.|.|TRBV28
CASHSIETQYF
TGTGCCAGTCATTCAATAGAGACCCAGTACTTC
>TRBJ1-3|.|.|TRBV28
CASSLPTYSGNTIYF
TGTGCCAGCAGTCTTCCTACCTACTCTGGAAACACCATATATTTT
>TRBJ2-2|.|once|TRBV28
CASSLYRYKEHSGELFF
TGTGCCAGCAGTTTGTACAGATACAAAGAACACTCCGGGGAGCTGTTTTTT
>TRBJ1-2|.|once|TRBV6-1
CASSAISGRGYTF
TGTGCCAGCAGTGCCATCTCGGGCCGTGGCTACACCTTC
>TRBJ2-4|.|.|TRBV19
CASSIYGAGNIQYF
TGTGCCAGTAGTATTTACGGGGCGGGGAACATTCAGTACTTC
>TRBJ1-2|.|few|TRBV27
CASSSGTTYGYTF
TGTGCCAGCAGTTCCGGGACGACCTATGGCTACACCTTC
>TRBJ2-5|.|once|TRBV7-2
CASSLGRGSKTQYF
TGTGCCAGCAGCTTAGGCCGAGGTAGTAAGACCCAGTACTTC
>TRBJ2-3|.|.|TRBV7-3
CASSRAGEDTQYF
TGTGCCAGCAGCCGGGCTGGGGAAGATACGCAGTATTTT
>TRBJ2-1|TRBD2|.|TRBV4-3
CASSQYHSGTSGREQFF
TGCGCCAGCAGCCAGTACCACTCCGGGACTAGCGGCCGCGAGCAGTTCTTC
>TRBJ2-6|TRBD2|.|TRBV28
CASREWGGSGANVLTF
TGTGCCAGCAGGGAATGGGGGGGCTCTGGGGCCAACGTCCTGACTTTC
>TRBJ2-1|TRBD2|.|TRBV5-6
CASSLTGGYNEQFF
TGTGCCAGCAGCTTGACGGGGGGTTACAATGAGCAGTTCTTC
>TRBJ1-2|.|.|TRBV5-6
CASSLWGAGAYGYTF
TGTGCCAGCAGCTTGTGGGGGGCAGGGGCCTATGGCTACACCTTC